These 28 T cell receptor beta chains originate from one sample sequenced in a study of blood T cell repertoires in COVID-19 (dated by TCRdb to the early 2020s). Libraries were prepared through the immunoSEQ multiplex PCR assay. TCRdb limited this immuneACCESS table to in-frame rearrangements with V and J called. A share of clones is missing; checked studies link under half to unresolved V genes, and the rest is unexplained. The table for this sample lists approximately 360,000 clones; around 87% of them were counted only once. The ten biggest clones cover about 6.8% of the sample. The sequenced material came from peripheral blood. The source of these receptors is a man between 18 and 29 years old with active or convalescent COVID-19.

This clone was counted between two and nine times. The chain recombines TRBV19 with TRBJ1-5; 7 positions match TRBD1. There are 15 residues in the CDR3. The ends lost 4 bases at V and 3 bases at J; junction bases unmatched: 6. Germline V gene data show CDR1 as LNHDA and CDR2 as SQIVND (reference sequence). CDR3 protein: CASSSSGQNNQPQHF. CDR3 sequence (DNA): TGTGCCAGTAGTAGCTCGGGACAGAACAATCAGCCCCAGCATTTT. The complete variable domain, with remaining parts taken from reference TRBV19 and TRBJ1-5, reads DGGITQSPKYLFRKEGQNVTLSCEQNLNHDAMYWYRQDPGQGLRLIYYSQIVNDFQKGDIAEGYSVSREKKESFPLTVTSAQKNPTAFYLCASSSSGQNNQPQHFGDGTRLSIL.

V usage is TRBV19 and J usage is TRBJ1-2, with D possibly matching TRBD1 (6 bases). Germline CDR1 reads LNHDA; CDR2 reads SQIVND (reference sequence). This CDR3 is 13 amino acids long. V lost 10 bases and J 0 bases, leaving 12 bases between the germline ends. The CDR3 here is CATRTVPNYGYTF. CDR3 sequence (DNA): TGTGCCACCAGGACAGTACCTAACTATGGCTACACCTTC.

The gene calls are TRBV4-2 and TRBJ1-1, with a tentative D call TRBD1 (6 bases). Germline-derived CDR1 and CDR2 are LGHNA and YNFKEQ. Trimming removed 5 bases from V and 1 base from J, with 14 bases in between. CDR3 size: 15 residues. CDR3 nucleotide sequence: TGTGCCAGCAGCAGTCACAGGGACGGGAACACTGAAGCTTTCTTT. It encodes CASSSHRDGNTEAFF.

V and J are TRBV19 and TRBJ1-1, with D hard to call. V dropped 6 bases and J dropped 3 bases, with 11 bases sitting between them. The CDR3 extends over 13 amino acids. Germline V gene lookup returns CDR1 LNHDA and CDR2 SQIVND (reference sequence). CDR3 amino acids: CASRVPADTEAFF. The CDR3 nucleotides are TGTGCCAGTAGAGTCCCGGCGGACACTGAAGCTTTCTTT.

The CDR3 loop is CASSKQTTASYEQYF. The CDR3 nucleotides are TGTGCCAGTAGTAAACAGACTACGGCCTCCTACGAGCAGTACTTC. The chain combines TRBV19 with TRBJ2-7; TRBD2 is a possible D gene (5 bases). This CDR3 contains 15 residues. Germline V gene sequence: CDR1 LNHDA, CDR2 SQIVND (reference sequence). Trimming stripped 4 bases from V and 0 bases from J, with 13 bases between.

The gene calls are TRBV7-9 and TRBJ1-1, with a possible D match to TRBD1 (5 bases). The ends were cut back, 4 bases at V and 2 bases at J, with 8 bases in the middle. The germline CDR1 and CDR2 sequences are SEHNR and FQNEAQ (reference sequence). The length of the CDR3 is 13 residues. The CDR3 spells CASSSQGNTEAFF. For the CDR3, the DNA is TGTGCCAGCAGCTCCCAGGGAAACACTGAAGCTTTCTTT.

This sequence joins TRBV12-3 or TRBV12-4 and TRBJ2-7, with D maybe TRBD2 (6 bases). The germline V and J ends were trimmed by 6 bases and 2 bases, with 11 bases remaining between them. The CDR3 covers 13 residues. Written as DNA, the CDR3 is TGTGCCAGCAGAGGGACGGGGGCCTACGAGCAGTACTTC. Amino acid sequence: CASRGTGAYEQYF.

This clone was observed once. The CDR3 is CAISDGVSYNEQFF. Written as DNA, the CDR3 is TGTGCCATCAGTGACGGTGTCTCCTACAATGAGCAGTTCTTC. The V call is TRBV10-3, the J call TRBJ2-1, with unresolved D. Germline V lookup: CDR1 ENHRY, CDR2 SYGVKD. The V end lost 3 bases, the J end lost 0 bases, and 6 bases lay between the germline ends. The CDR3 totals 14 residues.

This chain uses TRBV4-2 with TRBJ1-1; D remains unclear. The CDR3 loop spans 15 amino acids. Deletions cut 2 bases from V and 1 base from J, with 11 bases between. Per germline, CDR1 LGHNA and CDR2 YNFKEQ. The DNA of the CDR3 is TGTGCCAGCAGCCAAAGGCCTGGAGAGAACACTGAAGCTTTCTTT. Protein product: CASSQRPGENTEAFF.

The rearrangement uses TRBV19 and TRBJ1-4; 7 positions agree with TRBD1. The junction had 11 bases not matched to a gene; V was cut back by 4 bases and J by 6 bases. Germline lookup yields CDR1 LNHDA and CDR2 SQIVND (reference sequence). The CDR3 runs 16 residues. In DNA form, the CDR3 reads TGTGCCAGTAGTACTTTAAAAGGGGGCCGGTATGAAAAACTGTTTTTT. Amino acids: CASSTLKGGRYEKLFF.

The DNA for the CDR3 is TGTGCCACCAGCCGAACGTATACCGGGACAGGGAACTCACCCCTCCACTTT. Its translation is CATSRTYTGTGNSPLHF. The rearrangement uses TRBV15 and TRBJ1-6, with 9 bases lining up with TRBD1. The V gene's germline CDR1 is LNHNV and CDR2 YYDKDF (reference sequence). There are 17 residues in the CDR3. The J segment lost 10 bases and the V segment lost 5 bases, leaving 15 bases of the junction unmatched. Complete variable domain (other parts from reference TRBV15 and TRBJ1-6): DAMVIQNPRYQVTQFGKPVTLSCSQTLNHNVMYWYQQKSSQAPKLLFHYYDKDFNNEADTPDNFQSRRPNTSFCFLDIRSPGLGDTAMYLCATSRTYTGTGNSPLHFGNGTRLTVT.

The chain uses TRBV20-1 and TRBJ1-5; weak D call: TRBD1 (5 bases). Trimming stripped 3 bases from V and 4 bases from J, with 19 bases between. CDR1 and CDR2 (germline): DFQATT, SNEGSKA (reference sequence). The CDR3 consists of 16 residues. The CDR3 sequence is CSASPTGQGGNQPQHF. In DNA, the CDR3 is TGCAGTGCTAGTCCCACGGGGCAGGGAGGTAATCAGCCCCAGCATTTT.

This clone was seen once. V is TRBV28 and J is TRBJ1-1; the D gene is possibly TRBD1 (5 bases). The CDR3 contains 16 residues. V shed 4 bases and J shed 3 bases, with 18 bases lying between them. The germline gives CDR1 MDHEN, CDR2 SYDVKM. CDR3 in amino acids: CASSSPRSVRDTEAFF. Written as DNA, the CDR3 is TGTGCCAGCAGTTCACCTAGGTCGGTCAGGGACACTGAAGCTTTCTTT.

The chain combines TRBV6-5 with TRBJ2-1, with TRBD1 as a possible D gene (7 bases). The V gene's germline CDR1 is MNHEY and CDR2 SVGAGI. The CDR3 runs 13 residues. Trimming took off 4 bases at V and 7 bases at J, with 11 bases between the two ends. CDR3 protein: CASSFRGVNEQFF. CDR3 sequence (DNA): TGTGCCAGCAGTTTCAGGGGGGTTAATGAGCAGTTCTTC.

The chain combines TRBV7-9 with TRBJ2-5; D might be TRBD2 (6 bases). The germline CDR1 and CDR2 sequences are SEHNR and FQNEAQ (reference sequence). There are 13 residues in the CDR3. Trimming took off 10 bases at V and 5 bases at J, with 17 bases between the two ends. CDR3 protein: CATPRGSGETQYF. CDR3 DNA: TGTGCCACCCCCCGGGGCAGCGGGGAGACCCAGTACTTC.

The chain has TRBV10-1 and TRBJ1-2, with 7 bases lining up with TRBD1. The V and J ends lost 5 bases and 6 bases, in that order; junction bases with no gene match: 6. The CDR3 covers 13 residues. CDR1 WNHNN and CDR2 SYGVQD come from the germline V gene (reference sequence). CDR3 DNA: TGCGCCAGCAGTACAGGGGAGCGGGATGGCTACACCTTC. Translation: CASSTGERDGYTF.

The rearrangement uses TRBV10-2 and TRBJ1-1, with 9 bases lining up with TRBD1. The V gene end was trimmed by 7 bases and the J gene end by 6 bases; junction bases not matched to a gene: 15. The CDR3 contains 16 residues. CDR1 and CDR2 from the germline V gene are WSHSY and SAAADI. The CDR3 loop is CASKETGGLRSSEAFF. In DNA form, the CDR3 reads TGCGCCAGCAAAGAAACAGGGGGCCTCAGGTCCTCTGAAGCTTTCTTT.

The gene calls are TRBV7-8 and TRBJ1-1; a weak D match, TRBD1 (6 bases). The CDR3 has 12 residues. V lost 3 bases, J lost 8 bases, and 10 bases lay in between. Germline lookup yields CDR1 SGHVS and CDR2 FQNEAQ. The CDR3 nucleotides read TGTGCCAGCAGCTTTTGGACAGACGAAGCTTTCTTT. Its protein is CASSFWTDEAFF.

The genes are TRBV24-1 and TRBJ1-2; maybe TRBD1 (6 bases). Germline lookup yields CDR1 KGHDR and CDR2 SFDVKD. CDR3 length: 14 amino acids. The germline V and J ends were trimmed by 3 bases and 2 bases, with 9 bases remaining between them. CDR3 bases: TGTGCCACCAGTGATCTTCAGGGGAACTATGGCTACACCTTC. It is translated as CATSDLQGNYGYTF.

This clone was observed a single time. This chain connects TRBV2 to TRBJ1-1; D gene uncertain. Trimming stripped 9 bases from V and 1 base from J, with 12 bases between. Germline CDR1 is SNHLY and CDR2 is FYNNEI. The CDR3 spans 13 residues. CDR3 residues: CASSTEENTEAFF. CDR3 DNA sequence: TGTGCCAGTTCAACTGAGGAGAACACTGAAGCTTTCTTT. Using reference TRBV2 and TRBJ1-1 for the parts outside the CDR3, the full variable domain is EPEVTQTPSHQVTQMGQEVILRCVPISNHLYFYWYRQILGQKVEFLVSFYNNEISEKSEIFDDQFSVERPDGSNFTLKIRSTKLEDSAMYFCASSTEENTEAFFGQGTRLTVV.

In DNA, the CDR3 is TGCGCCAGCAGTGGGACCGGGACAGATACCTCTAACTATGGCTACACCTTC. This codes for CASSGTGTDTSNYGYTF. V usage is TRBV10-1 and J usage is TRBJ1-2, with 7 positions matching TRBD1. Germline assignment: CDR1 WNHNN and CDR2 SYGVQD (reference sequence). J lost 0 bases, V lost 4 bases, and 11 bases had no gene match. The CDR3 covers 17 residues.

This CDR3 reads CASRAYPGQGELMNTEAFF. The CDR3 DNA reads TGTGCCAGCAGAGCCTATCCGGGACAGGGGGAGCTAATGAACACTGAAGCTTTCTTT. The V and J genes are TRBV9 and TRBJ1-1, with 11 nucleotides matching TRBD1. The length of the CDR3 is 19 residues. Germline V gene data show CDR1 as SGDLS and CDR2 as YYNGEE. Unmatched junction bases numbered 15, after V lost 5 bases and J lost 0 bases.

CDR3 protein: CSVEDPVRQFYGYTF. For the CDR3, the DNA is TGCAGCGTTGAAGATCCTGTTCGCCAGTTCTATGGCTACACCTTC. The chain links TRBV29-1 to TRBJ1-2; D gene uncertain. The CDR3 is 15 amino acids. From germline, CDR1 is SQVTM and CDR2 ANQGSEA. V lost 0 bases and J lost 4, with 15 bases in between.

The J gene is TRBJ1-1, the V gene TRBV2; a weak D match, TRBD1 (6 bases). The germline V gene has CDR1 SNHLY and CDR2 FYNNEI. CDR3 size: 14 residues. Trimming cost V 7 bases and J 2 bases, with 14 bases left between them. This CDR3 reads CASTFGGPNTEAFF. In nucleotides, the CDR3 is TGTGCCAGCACCTTCGGGGGGCCAAACACTGAAGCTTTCTTT.

The rearrangement links TRBV15 to TRBJ1-1; D unresolved. V was pared by 1 base and J by 1 base, with 10 bases between. The CDR3 totals 15 residues. Per germline, CDR1 LNHNV and CDR2 YYDKDF (reference sequence). The CDR3 DNA reads as TGTGCCACCAGCAGAGTTCGGGGTGGGAACACTGAAGCTTTCTTT. Encoded protein: CATSRVRGGNTEAFF.

This chain links TRBV7-2 with TRBJ1-6, with 8 nucleotides matching TRBD1. The CDR3 sequence is 14 residues long. The germline CDR1 and CDR2 sequences are SGHTA and FQGNSA. After removal of 3 bases from V and 9 bases from J, the junction contained 4 bases not matched to a gene. As DNA, the CDR3 is TGTGCCAGCAGCTTGGACAGGGAGGGTTCACCCCTCCACTTT. Amino acids: CASSLDREGSPLHF.

This chain uses TRBV7-9 with TRBJ2-7; 9 bases fit TRBD1. CDR1 SEHNR and CDR2 FQNEAQ come from the germline V gene (reference sequence). The J segment lost 3 bases and the V segment lost 4 bases, leaving 4 bases of the junction unmatched. The CDR3 is 14 amino acids. The CDR3 DNA reads TGTGCCAGCAGCTCACCGGGACAGGGCTACGAGCAGTACTTC. Translated, it gives CASSSPGQGYEQYF.

The chain joins TRBV7-8 to TRBJ2-2; tentative D call: TRBD2 (6 bases). CDR1 and CDR2 from the germline V gene are SGHVS and FQNEAQ. This CDR3 spans 13 amino acids. The V end was cut by 5 bases, the J end by 6 bases, with 10 bases between. The CDR3 coding sequence is TGTGCCAGCAGCAAGACTAGTCCCGGGGAGCTGTTTTTT. This codes for CASSKTSPGELFF.